The 27 T cell receptor beta chains below all came from one sample that was sequenced in a study of shared clonotypes between healthy human individuals. The data were produced by immunoSEQ multiplex PCR, yet TCRdb's version contains in-frame clones alone and is incomplete. This table has hundreds of thousands of clones, 74% appearing once. The sequenced sample was memory CD4+ T cells sorted from blood. The subset: CD45RA-negative fraction. Receptor source: a woman in her 30s in good health.

The chain joins TRBV5-8 to TRBJ2-3; a possible D gene is TRBD2 (6 bases). Germline-derived CDR1 and CDR2 are SGHTS and YDEGEE. This CDR3 has 16 residues. The V end lost 2 bases, the J end lost 0 bases, and 13 bases lay between the germline ends. CDR3 DNA sequence: TGTGCCAGCAGCTTCTTGCTAGGGACTAGCACAGATACGCAGTATTTT. Protein product: CASSFLLGTSTDTQYF.

The genes are TRBV28 and TRBJ1-2; D remains unclear. V gave up 6 bases and J gave up 5 bases, with 13 bases separating them. The CDR3 loop spans 13 amino acids. Germline V gene data show CDR1 as MDHEN and CDR2 as SYDVKM. The CDR3 nucleotides read TGTGCCAGCAGGCCCCCGGCGGTTTATGGCTACACCTTC. The encoded protein is CASRPPAVYGYTF.

As regards this clone: Other nucleotide sequences in the sample specify the same CDR3. The chain combines TRBV18 with TRBJ1-4, with D maybe TRBD1 (5 bases). The CDR3 sequence is 13 residues long. CDR1 and CDR2 from the germline V gene are KGHSH and LQKENI. V was trimmed by 3 bases and J by 6 bases, leaving 8 bases between them. The CDR3 nucleotides read TGTGCCAGCTCACCTGGGACCGATGAAAAACTGTTTTTT. Protein sequence: CASSPGTDEKLFF.

The CDR3 loop reads CASKAGGGYTF. DNA of the CDR3: TGTGCCAGCAAAGCAGGAGGGGGCTACACCTTC. The gene calls are TRBV2 and TRBJ1-2; D is ambiguous. In germline, CDR1 is SNHLY, CDR2 FYNNEI. This CDR3 has 11 residues. Trimming pared 7 bases from V and 8 bases from J, leaving 11 bases between. Full variable domain (missing parts from reference TRBV2 and TRBJ1-2): EPEVTQTPSHQVTQMGQEVILRCVPISNHLYFYWYRQILGQKVEFLVSFYNNEISEKSEIFDDQFSVERPDGSNFTLKIRSTKLEDSAMYFCASKAGGGYTFGSGTRLTVV.

V gene TRBV28 combines with J gene TRBJ2-7; 10 bases are a match to TRBD2. The V and J ends lost 2 bases and 3 bases, in that order; junction bases with no gene match: 4. This CDR3 is built from 15 residues. The germline V gene has CDR1 MDHEN and CDR2 SYDVKM. CDR3 amino acids: CASSLLAGDVYEQYF. The CDR3 coding sequence is TGTGCCAGCAGTTTACTAGCGGGAGACGTCTACGAGCAGTACTTC.

V gene TRBV6-5 combines with J gene TRBJ2-1; 10 bases line up with TRBD2. Germline V lookup: CDR1 MNHEY, CDR2 SVGAGI. Trimming removed 2 bases from V and 7 bases from J; junction bases left unmatched: 5. This CDR3 contains 15 residues. The CDR3 DNA reads as TGTGCCAGCAGTTACCAGGCTAGCGGGAGTAATGAGCAGTTCTTC. It yields the protein CASSYQASGSNEQFF.

This clone was counted a single time. The rearrangement joins TRBV15 to TRBJ1-4, with unresolved D. V was trimmed by 4 bases and J by 8 bases, leaving 20 bases between them. The germline V gene encodes CDR1 LNHNV and CDR2 YYDKDF (reference sequence). This CDR3 contains 16 residues. In DNA form, the CDR3 reads TGTGCCACCAGCATCGTTTATCGGGGAGAGGACGAAAAACTGTTTTTT. It codes for CATSIVYRGEDEKLFF.

The chain carries TRBV27 and TRBJ2-2, with TRBD2 matching 7 bases. The germline V gene encodes CDR1 MNHEY and CDR2 SMNVEV (reference sequence). After removal of 5 bases from V and 4 bases from J, the junction contained 16 bases not matched to a gene. The CDR3 spans 18 residues. In DNA, the CDR3 is TGTGCCAGCAGTACGCCTAGGGGCGGGAGAGGGGTCACCGGGGAGCTGTTTTTT. Protein product: CASSTPRGGRGVTGELFF.

The DNA of the CDR3 is TGTGCCAGCAGACGGGGCTTCAATCAGCCCCAGCATTTT. It translates to CASRRGFNQPQHF. V and J are TRBV6-6 and TRBJ1-5, with a weak D call TRBD1 (5 bases). The length of the CDR3 is 13 residues. Deletions cut 6 bases from V and 3 bases from J, with 9 bases between. Germline loops: CDR1 MNHNY, CDR2 SVGAGI (reference sequence).

J is TRBJ2-7 and V is TRBV11-2; 7 positions agree with TRBD1. Germline values: CDR1 SGHAT, CDR2 FQNNGV. The V gene end was trimmed by 0 bases and the J gene end by 5 bases; junction bases not matched to a gene: 10. The CDR3 runs 16 residues. CDR3 sequence reads: CASSLDDREGINEQYF. CDR3 DNA: TGTGCCAGCAGCTTAGACGACAGGGAAGGTATTAACGAGCAGTACTTC.

Only one count was recorded for this clone. V gene TRBV11-2 combines with J gene TRBJ2-7, with 11 bases aligning to TRBD2. V shed 3 bases and J 2 bases; nucleotides not matched to a gene: 6. The CDR3 loop spans 16 amino acids. Germline V gives CDR1 SGHAT, CDR2 FQNNGV. DNA for the CDR3: TGTGCCAGCAGCTTGGGACTAGCGGAAATCCCCTACGAGCAGTACTTC. It specifies CASSLGLAEIPYEQYF.

J is TRBJ2-1 and V is TRBV7-3; a weak D match, TRBD2 (6 bases). The V end was cut by 1 base, the J end by 8 bases, with 9 bases between. The CDR3 contains 13 residues. Germline V gives CDR1 SGHTA, CDR2 FQGTGA. The CDR3 reads CASSLMEGHEQFF. In DNA, the CDR3 is TGTGCCAGCAGCTTAATGGAGGGCCATGAGCAGTTCTTC.

The gene calls are TRBV18 and TRBJ2-7, with 10 bases aligning to TRBD1. CDR1 KGHSH and CDR2 LQKENI come from the germline V gene. The CDR3 is 16 residues long. J was trimmed by 6 bases and V by 4 bases; bases with no gene match: 12. CDR3 region: CASSHKGTGEGREQYF. The CDR3 coding sequence is TGTGCCAGCTCACATAAAGGGACAGGGGAAGGTCGCGAGCAGTACTTC. The variable domain in full, with the rest retrieved from reference TRBV18 and TRBJ2-7, is NAGVMQNPRHLVRRRGQEARLRCSPMKGHSHVYWYRQLPEEGLKFMVYLQKENIIDESGMPKERFSAEFPKEGPSILRIQQVVRGDSAAYFCASSHKGTGEGREQYFGPGTRLTVT.

V usage is TRBV5-5 and J usage is TRBJ2-1, with 7 bases identical to TRBD2. This CDR3 spans 12 amino acids. J lost 8 bases, V lost 4 bases, and 3 bases had no gene match. Germline CDR1 reads SGHKS; CDR2 reads YYEKEE (reference sequence). The CDR3 DNA is TGTGCCAGCAGCACCCTAGCGGATGAGCAGTTCTTC. Its translation: CASSTLADEQFF.

The CDR3 protein is CASSAEMDRVYGYTF. The CDR3 DNA is TGTGCCAGTAGTGCCGAGATGGACAGGGTCTATGGCTACACCTTC. The chain joins TRBV19 to TRBJ1-2, with 8 bases matching TRBD1. With 5 bases clipped from V and 4 bases from J, the junction kept 9 bases outside the gene matches. Germline V gives CDR1 LNHDA, CDR2 SQIVND (reference sequence). This CDR3 has 15 residues.

The chain joins TRBV7-2 to TRBJ2-1, with TRBD2 identical over 7 bases. Germline CDR1 SGHTA, CDR2 FQGNSA. Trimming at V came to 2 bases and at J to 8 bases, leaving 12 bases not matched to a gene. The CDR3 extends over 16 amino acids. This CDR3 is CASSLFGGGPGHEQFF. The CDR3 DNA is TGTGCCAGCAGCTTATTTGGGGGAGGGCCTGGACATGAGCAGTTCTTC.

The chain joins TRBV7-2 to TRBJ1-6, with D unresolved. Trimming cost V 3 bases and J 5 bases, with 8 bases left between them. This CDR3 comprises 14 residues. Germline assignment: CDR1 SGHTA and CDR2 FQGNSA. The CDR3 DNA reads TGTGCCAGCAGCTTGGGCGCGGATAATTCACCCCTCCACTTT. This codes for CASSLGADNSPLHF.

A few counts support this clone. V is TRBV5-1 and J is TRBJ2-1; TRBD2 is a possible D gene (6 bases). This CDR3 has 14 amino acids. CDR1 is SGHRS and CDR2 is YFSETQ in the germline V gene. Trimming pared 0 bases from V and 4 bases from J, leaving 8 bases between. The CDR3 loop is CASSLDGGYNEQFF. The CDR3 DNA is TGCGCCAGCAGCTTGGATGGGGGGTACAATGAGCAGTTCTTC.

In nucleotides, the CDR3 is TGTGCCAGCTCCAAGGACACCGGCGAGCAGTACTTC. Translated: CASSKDTGEQYF. This chain joins TRBV2 and TRBJ2-7, with D possibly being TRBD1 (5 bases). CDR1 SNHLY and CDR2 FYNNEI come from the germline V gene. The CDR3 has 12 residues. Trimming stripped 8 bases from V and 6 bases from J, with 14 bases between.

This rearrangement joins TRBV5-6 to TRBJ2-1; weak D call: TRBD2 (6 bases). Trimming shortened V by 1 base and J by 5 bases, and 10 bases separated the two germline ends. From germline, CDR1 is SGHDT and CDR2 YYEEEE. This CDR3 is 14 amino acids long. The CDR3, as DNA: TGTGCCAGCAGCTTGCTAGCGCTGAACAATGAGCAGTTCTTC. Residues: CASSLLALNNEQFF.

A word on this clone: Additional DNA sequences in this sample encode the identical CDR3. This rearrangement joins TRBV10-3 to TRBJ2-2; 7 bases are a match to TRBD2. CDR1 is ENHRY, CDR2 SYGVKD, per germline. This CDR3 contains 15 residues. J lost 0 bases, V lost 4 bases, and 2 bases had no gene match. Here the CDR3 reads CAISVGTTNTGELFF. CDR3 bases: TGTGCCATCAGTGTGGGGACTACGAACACCGGGGAGCTGTTTTTT.

This chain joins TRBV28 and TRBJ1-4; no firm D call. Germline V gene lookup returns CDR1 MDHEN and CDR2 SYDVKM. V lost 6 bases, J lost 7 bases, and 15 bases lay in between. CDR3 size: 14 residues. The CDR3: CASRGARAGEKLFF. Here the CDR3 DNA reads TGTGCCAGCAGAGGAGCTAGAGCCGGTGAAAAACTGTTTTTT.

V usage is TRBV5-1 and J usage is TRBJ2-5, with a weak D call TRBD2 (6 bases). The CDR3 has 15 residues. Germline CDR1 SGHRS, CDR2 YFSETQ. Trimming took 0 bases from V and 7 from J, leaving 16 bases between them. As DNA, the CDR3 is TGCGCCAGCAGCTTGGAGGATGGAGGGACCGGGACCCAGTACTTC. Protein: CASSLEDGGTGTQYF.

The chain has TRBV5-1 and TRBJ2-7; D remains ambiguous. The germline V gene encodes CDR1 SGHRS and CDR2 YFSETQ. With 0 bases removed from V and 0 bases from J, the gap between germline ends came to 16 bases. The length of the CDR3 is 17 residues. DNA of the CDR3: TGCGCCAGCAGCTTGGCCGTTCGGTTGGGTACCTCCTACGAGCAGTACTTC. Amino acids: CASSLAVRLGTSYEQYF.

The chain combines TRBV19 with TRBJ1-2; D is ambiguous. This CDR3 spans 16 amino acids. The germline CDR1 and CDR2 sequences are LNHDA and SQIVND (reference sequence). V shed 3 bases and J shed 4 bases, with 18 bases lying between them. CDR3 nucleotide sequence: TGTGCCAGTAGTATCAGCTCGAACAGTGGAATCTATGGCTACACCTTC. This translates into CASSISSNSGIYGYTF.

There are many counts of this clone. This chain uses TRBV5-1 with TRBJ2-7; TRBD1 is a possible D gene (6 bases). Trimming took off 5 bases at V and 3 bases at J, with 15 bases between the two ends. The CDR3 extends over 14 amino acids. Germline CDR1 and CDR2: SGHRS and YFSETQ. CDR3 sequence (DNA): TGCGCCAGCAGTCTTGGGGGCCCGTACTACGAGCAGTACTTC. It is translated as CASSLGGPYYEQYF.

This clone was seen repeatedly, ten times or more. Other nucleotide sequences in the sample specify the same CDR3. The rearrangement uses TRBV7-2 and TRBJ1-5; D gene unclear. Trimming cost V 1 base and J 7 bases, with 5 bases left between them. In germline, CDR1 is SGHTA, CDR2 FQGNSA. CDR3 length: 12 amino acids. The CDR3 protein is CASSLGGQPQHF. CDR3 bases: TGTGCCAGCAGCTTAGGTGGCCAGCCCCAGCATTTT.